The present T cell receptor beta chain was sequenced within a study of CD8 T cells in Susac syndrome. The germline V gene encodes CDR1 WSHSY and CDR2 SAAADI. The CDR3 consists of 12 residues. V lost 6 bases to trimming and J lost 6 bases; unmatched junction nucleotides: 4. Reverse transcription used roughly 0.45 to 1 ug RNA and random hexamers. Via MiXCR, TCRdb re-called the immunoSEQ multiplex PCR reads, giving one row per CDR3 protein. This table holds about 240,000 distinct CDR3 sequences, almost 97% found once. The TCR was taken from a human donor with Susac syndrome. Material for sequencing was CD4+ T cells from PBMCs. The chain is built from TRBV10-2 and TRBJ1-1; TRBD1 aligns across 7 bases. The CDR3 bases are TGCGCCAGCAGAGCCGGGACAGCTGAAGCTTTCTTT. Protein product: CASRAGTAEAFF.